These 24 T cell receptor beta chains were all obtained from the same sample, sequenced in a study of T-cell memory formation after mild COVID-19. A single record per CDR3 protein comes from TCRdb applying MiXCR to the 5' RACE reads. The table records over 300,000 distinct CDR3 sequences, around a fifth of them present only once. The sequencing input was PBMCs or a T cell subset sorted from them (not recorded which). The origin of the receptors is a man in his late teens or twenties who had mild COVID-19 (a few samples of this study predate the infection). Cell type and time point are not known.

J is TRBJ2-2 and V is TRBV7-2; perhaps TRBD1 as D (6 bases). The germline V gene encodes CDR1 SGHTA and CDR2 FQGNSA. V was cut by 2 bases and J by 1 base, with 8 bases left in between. This CDR3 is built from 15 residues. DNA of the CDR3: TGTGCCAGCAGCTTAATGGGACAGAACACCGGGGAGCTGTTTTTT. It yields the protein CASSLMGQNTGELFF.

CDR3 sequence: CASLKSGQGHTGELFF. CDR3 in DNA: TGTGCCAGCCTGAAGTCGGGACAGGGTCACACCGGGGAGCTGTTTTTT. The chain has TRBV18 and TRBJ2-2; 9 bases are shared with TRBD1. The germline CDR1 and CDR2 sequences are KGHSH and LQKENI. The trim removed 8 bases at V and 3 bases at J, leaving 10 bases unmatched. The CDR3 spans 16 residues.

Only a few counts were recorded for this clonotype. The CDR3 spells CASLGTGFSGNTIYF. Written as DNA, the CDR3 is TGTGCCAGCTTGGGGACAGGATTTTCTGGAAACACCATATATTTT. The J gene is TRBJ1-3, the V gene TRBV7-9; 8 nucleotides align to TRBD1. Germline CDR1 reads SEHNR; CDR2 reads FQNEAQ (reference sequence). This CDR3 is built from 15 residues. Trimming took 8 bases from V and 1 from J; bases not matched to a gene: 7.

The CDR3 DNA is TGTGCCACCTCGTGGGGTACTTACGAGCAGTACTTC. The encoded protein is CATSWGTYEQYF. The chain employs TRBV10-3 and TRBJ2-7; D ambiguous. V lost 10 bases and J lost 4, with 14 bases in between. The germline V gene has CDR1 ENHRY and CDR2 SYGVKD. The CDR3 contains 12 residues.

This clonotype has just a few counts. The chain combines TRBV6-5 with TRBJ2-4; D is uncertain. Per the germline V gene, CDR1 is MNHEY and CDR2 is SVGAGI. Trimming removed 4 bases at V and 4 bases at J, with 8 bases between. This CDR3 is built from 13 residues. CDR3 sequence (DNA): TGTGCCAGCAGTTCGGAGCCGAAAAACATTCAGTACTTC. Its protein product is CASSSEPKNIQYF.

This clonotype has just a few counts. The chain couples TRBV7-2 to TRBJ2-3, with TRBD1 matching over 10 bases. V lost 2 bases and J lost 14; bases outside the gene matches: 10. Germline V gives CDR1 SGHTA, CDR2 FQGNSA. The CDR3 has 14 amino acids. The CDR3 DNA follows: TGTGCCAGCAGCTTACAGGACGGGGACAGGGGAGTGTATTTT. Residues: CASSLQDGDRGVYF.

The gene calls are TRBV24-1 and TRBJ2-5, with no clear D. V lost 4 bases and J 2 bases, leaving 13 bases between the germline ends. This CDR3 is 15 amino acids long. CDR1 is KGHDR and CDR2 is SFDVKD in the germline V gene. CDR3 coding DNA: TGTGCCACCAGTGACCCCTGGACGGATCAAGAGACCCAGTACTTC. It specifies CATSDPWTDQETQYF.

In its sample, this clonotype was seen a few times. The chain is built from TRBV18 and TRBJ1-1, with TRBD1 as a possible D gene (5 bases). The CDR3 has 15 amino acids. V shed 3 bases and J shed 5 bases, with 16 bases lying between them. Germline assignment: CDR1 KGHSH and CDR2 LQKENI. CDR3 in amino acids: CASSPPGPGRTEAFF. For the CDR3, the DNA is TGTGCCAGCTCACCTCCGGGACCGGGAAGGACTGAAGCTTTCTTT.

The rearrangement joins TRBV12-3 or TRBV12-4 to TRBJ2-6; D possibly corresponds to TRBD2 (6 bases). The length of the CDR3 is 17 residues. With 5 bases removed from V and 0 bases from J, the gap between germline ends came to 14 bases. Written as DNA, the CDR3 is TGTGCCAGCAGTACGGGACTTCCCAGCTCTGGGGCCAACGTCCTGACTTTC. Translation gives CASSTGLPSSGANVLTF.

Only one count was recorded for this clonotype. The CDR3 sequence is CASSFLAGGREQFF. The CDR3 nucleotides are TGTGCCAGCAGTTTTTTAGCGGGGGGGCGCGAGCAGTTCTTC. This chain connects TRBV27 to TRBJ2-1; TRBD2 matches 11 bases. V shed 3 bases, J shed 10 bases, and the junction held 5 bases outside the gene matches. The germline CDR1 and CDR2 sequences are MNHEY and SMNVEV (reference sequence). CDR3 length equals 14 residues.

This clonotype was counted a few times. The chain employs TRBV4-3 and TRBJ2-1, with TRBD2 identical over 7 bases. Germline loops: CDR1 LGHNA, CDR2 YSLEER. The CDR3 is 18 residues long. V shed 0 bases and J 2 bases; nucleotides not matched to a gene: 10. As DNA, the CDR3 is TGCGCCAGCAGCCAAGATGGGGTTGGCGGGGGACCCTACAATGAGCAGTTCTTC. Translated: CASSQDGVGGGPYNEQFF.

This clonotype was seen only a few times. The rearrangement joins TRBV6-2 or TRBV6-3 to TRBJ1-2; D possibly corresponds to TRBD1 (5 bases). The germline CDR1 and CDR2 sequences are MNHEY and SVGEGT. Trimming removed 0 bases at V and 8 bases at J, with 13 bases between. The CDR3 is 14 amino acids. CDR3 DNA sequence: TGTGCCAGCAGTTACTCCGACCAGGGACTAGGCTACACCTTC. It codes for CASSYSDQGLGYTF.

The J gene is TRBJ2-4, the V gene TRBV7-2; D is possibly TRBD2 (6 bases). The CDR3 length is 18 residues. Germline CDR1 reads SGHTA; CDR2 reads FQGNSA. The V end was cut by 4 bases, the J end by 2 bases, with 21 bases between. The CDR3: CASSSGPRGSGTKNIQYF. DNA of the CDR3: TGTGCCAGCAGCTCCGGGCCTCGGGGGTCCGGTACCAAAAACATTCAGTACTTC.

This clonotype came up many times. The J gene is TRBJ2-7, the V gene TRBV7-9; 8 bases match TRBD1. Losses at the gene ends were 5 bases for V and 4 bases for J; bases not matched to a gene: 16. CDR3 length equals 17 residues. Per germline, CDR1 SEHNR and CDR2 FQNEAQ (reference sequence). CDR3 DNA: TGTGCCAGCAGCCCAGCGGTCCGGCCAGGGGGCTCGTACGAGCAGTACTTC. This sequence encodes CASSPAVRPGGSYEQYF.

V and J are TRBV6-5 and TRBJ1-4; tentative D call: TRBD1 (5 bases). This CDR3 region has 15 residues. CDR1 and CDR2 from the germline V gene are MNHEY and SVGAGI. Trimming removed 4 bases from V and 4 bases from J, with 13 bases in between. In DNA, the CDR3 is TGTGCCAGCAGTTCTTCCGGCCAGGGTAATGAAAAACTGTTTTTT. It is translated as CASSSSGQGNEKLFF.

The rearrangement uses TRBV7-3 and TRBJ2-3; no firm D call. The CDR3 is 14 amino acids. The germline CDR1 and CDR2 sequences are SGHTA and FQGTGA. Trimming removed 4 bases from V and 6 bases from J, with 14 bases in between. CDR3: CASSSSLGADTQYF. CDR3 nucleotide sequence: TGTGCCAGCAGCTCCAGCCTCGGAGCCGATACGCAGTATTTT.

A few counts support this clonotype. V usage is TRBV6-5 and J usage is TRBJ2-1; D remains ambiguous. The CDR3 extends over 14 amino acids. The ends were cut back, 6 bases at V and 4 bases at J, with 13 bases in the middle. Germline values: CDR1 MNHEY, CDR2 SVGAGI. CDR3 nucleotide sequence: TGTGCCAGCAGACCCTCGACTTATTACAATGAGCAGTTCTTC. Its translation is CASRPSTYYNEQFF.

This chain connects TRBV10-3 to TRBJ1-5; D is uncertain. V was trimmed by 4 bases and J by 0 bases, leaving 13 bases between them. The V gene's germline CDR1 is ENHRY and CDR2 SYGVKD. The CDR3 runs to 16 residues. The chain's CDR3 is CAISALGIDSNQPQHF. CDR3 bases: TGTGCCATCAGTGCGCTTGGGATAGATAGCAATCAGCCCCAGCATTTT.

The chain couples TRBV7-2 to TRBJ2-5; D is unclear. The CDR3 runs to 15 residues. Trimming cost V 3 bases and J 5 bases, with 16 bases left between them. Germline V lookup: CDR1 SGHTA, CDR2 FQGNSA. CDR3 loop: CASSFSGLFVETQYF. DNA of the CDR3: TGTGCCAGCAGCTTCTCGGGTCTCTTTGTGGAGACCCAGTACTTC.

Regarding this clonotype: One end of the junction does not line up with germline, which may come from a read error. The chain couples TRBV2 to TRBJ2-5, with 7 bases matching TRBD2. CDR1 is SNHLY and CDR2 is FYNNEI in the germline V gene. The CDR3 runs to 14 residues. In nucleotides, the CDR3 is TGTGCCAGCAAGTTCGGGAGGAACGAAGAGACCAAGTACTTC. Translating it yields CASKFGRNEETKYF. The complete variable domain, with remaining parts taken from reference TRBV2 and TRBJ2-5, reads EPEVTQTPSHQVTQMGQEVILRCVPISNHLYFYWYRQILGQKVEFLVSFYNNEISEKSEIFDDQFSVERPDGSNFTLKIRSTKLEDSAMYFCASKFGRNEETKYFGPGTRLLVL.

V gene TRBV12-3 or TRBV12-4 combines with J gene TRBJ2-5; 9 bases agree with TRBD2. V trimming: 6 bases; J trimming: 2 bases; junction bases outside the gene matches: 7. The CDR3 spans 15 residues. The CDR3 sequence: CASRGSGGLQETQYF. The DNA for the CDR3 is TGTGCCAGCAGGGGTAGCGGGGGCCTACAAGAGACCCAGTACTTC.

This clonotype was observed a handful of times. The V call is TRBV7-6, the J call TRBJ2-5; tentative D call: TRBD1 (5 bases). V was trimmed by 5 bases and J by 4 bases, leaving 8 bases between them. CDR3 length: 12 residues. The germline CDR1 and CDR2 sequences are SGHVS and FNYEAQ. The DNA for the CDR3 is TGTGCCAGCAGCGCAAGGGGAGAGACCCAGTACTTC. This codes for CASSARGETQYF.

This clonotype was observed a few times. The V and J genes are TRBV9 and TRBJ2-7; 7 nucleotides agree with TRBD2. Germline V gene lookup returns CDR1 SGDLS and CDR2 YYNGEE. This CDR3 has 15 residues. Trimming cost V 0 bases and J 2 bases; bases outside gene matches: 5. The chain's CDR3 is CASSVASSGTYEQYF. CDR3 DNA sequence: TGTGCCAGCAGCGTAGCTTCTAGCGGAACCTACGAGCAGTACTTC.

This clonotype was recorded at least ten times. The rearrangement uses TRBV25-1 and TRBJ2-2, with 11 bases that match TRBD2. J lost 6 bases, V lost 5 bases, and 5 bases had no gene match. Germline CDR1 reads MGHDK; CDR2 reads SYGVNS. The CDR3 covers 15 residues. CDR3 region: CASSFSGGAPGELFF. In DNA, the CDR3 is TGTGCCAGCAGTTTTAGCGGGGGGGCGCCCGGGGAGCTGTTTTTT.